The T cell receptor beta chain under discussion was sequenced for a study of T cells in severe cutaneous drug reactions. For the study at large: Only probable or definite SJS/TEN or DRESS cases by RegiSCAR were enrolled.

The patients sequenced had a carbamazepine-induced Stevens-Johnson syndrome or toxic epidermal necrolysis reaction. Bulk and single-cell libraries used iRepertoire multiplex PCR with TCR subtype-specific primers. Roughly 90-550 ng of RNA per sample was bulk library input. From its re-call of the multiplex PCR reads, TCRdb lists each CDR3 protein once, without DNA. The ten top clones account for roughly a fifth, within a sample of fewer than 11,000 distinct CDR3 sequences. Germline-derived CDR1 and CDR2 are DFQATT and SNEGSKA (reference sequence). The CDR3 spans 14 residues. Study outcomes and limitations: A public TCRbeta CDR3 appeared in all seven CBZ-SJS/TEN blister samples, averaging roughly 14%. Blister cells averaged approximately 35% and PBMC roughly 5.5% TRBV12-4 in carbamazepine-induced Stevens-Johnson syndrome or toxic epidermal necrolysis patients.

With regard to this clonotype: Its antigen remains unidentified.

The rearrangement joins TRBV20-1 to TRBJ2-7; TCRdb calls TRBD1, which cannot be checked without DNA. The receptor's source is a human donor with Stevens-Johnson syndrome, a severe cutaneous drug reaction. The sequencing input was cells from a skin blister. The CDR3 region is CSARPPGTSYEQYF.